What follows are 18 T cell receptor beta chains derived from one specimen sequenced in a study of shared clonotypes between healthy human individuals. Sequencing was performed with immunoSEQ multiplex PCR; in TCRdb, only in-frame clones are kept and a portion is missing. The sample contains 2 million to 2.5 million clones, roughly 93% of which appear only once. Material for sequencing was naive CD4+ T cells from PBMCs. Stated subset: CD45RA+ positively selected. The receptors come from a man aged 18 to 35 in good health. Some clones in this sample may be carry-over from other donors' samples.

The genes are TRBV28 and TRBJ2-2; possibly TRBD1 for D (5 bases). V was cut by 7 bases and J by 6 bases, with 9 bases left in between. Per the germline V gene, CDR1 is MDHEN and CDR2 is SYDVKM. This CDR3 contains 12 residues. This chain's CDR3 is CASTTGPGELFF. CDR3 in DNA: TGTGCCAGCACAACAGGACCCGGGGAGCTGTTTTTT.

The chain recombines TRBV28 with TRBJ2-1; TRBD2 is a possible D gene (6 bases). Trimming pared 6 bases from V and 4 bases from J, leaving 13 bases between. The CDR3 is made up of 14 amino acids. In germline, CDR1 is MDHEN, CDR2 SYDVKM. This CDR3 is CASSPYGSYNEQFF. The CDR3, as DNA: TGTGCCAGCAGCCCCTACGGGAGTTACAATGAGCAGTTCTTC.

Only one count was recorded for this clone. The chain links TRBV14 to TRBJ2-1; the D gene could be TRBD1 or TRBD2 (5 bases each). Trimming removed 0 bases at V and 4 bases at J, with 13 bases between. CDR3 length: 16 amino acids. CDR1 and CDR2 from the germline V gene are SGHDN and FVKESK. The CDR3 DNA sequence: TGTGCCAGCAGCCAAGAGCGAGGGGCTGGGTACAATGAGCAGTTCTTC. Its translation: CASSQERGAGYNEQFF.

The CDR3 sequence: CASSSYWGQGLDTQYF. The CDR3 DNA is TGTGCCAGCAGCTCCTACTGGGGACAGGGGTTAGATACGCAGTATTTT. J is TRBJ2-3 and V is TRBV5-4, with 10 bases identical to TRBD1. CDR1 is SGHNT, CDR2 YYREEE, per germline (reference sequence). The CDR3 totals 16 residues. V gave up 3 bases and J gave up 5 bases; unmatched junction bases: 9.

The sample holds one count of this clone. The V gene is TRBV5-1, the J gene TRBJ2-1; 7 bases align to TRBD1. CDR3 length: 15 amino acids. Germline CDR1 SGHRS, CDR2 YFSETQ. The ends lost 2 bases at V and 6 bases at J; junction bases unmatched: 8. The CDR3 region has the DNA TGCGCCAGCAGCTTCATAACAGGGGCCCCCAATGAGCAGTTCTTC. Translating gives CASSFITGAPNEQFF.

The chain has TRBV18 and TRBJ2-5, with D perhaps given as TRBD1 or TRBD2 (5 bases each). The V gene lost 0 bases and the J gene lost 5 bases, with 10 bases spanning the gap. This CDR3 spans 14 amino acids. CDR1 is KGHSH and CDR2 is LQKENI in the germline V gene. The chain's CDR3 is CASSPPRAGETQYF. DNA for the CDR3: TGTGCCAGCTCACCACCGAGGGCAGGGGAGACCCAGTACTTC.

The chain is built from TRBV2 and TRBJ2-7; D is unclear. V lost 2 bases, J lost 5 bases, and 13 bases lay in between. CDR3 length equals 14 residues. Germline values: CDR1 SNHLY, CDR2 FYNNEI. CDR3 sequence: CASSETRSRDEQYF. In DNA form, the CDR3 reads TGTGCCAGCAGTGAAACGCGGTCAAGGGACGAGCAGTACTTC. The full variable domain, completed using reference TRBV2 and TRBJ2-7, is EPEVTQTPSHQVTQMGQEVILRCVPISNHLYFYWYRQILGQKVEFLVSFYNNEISEKSEIFDDQFSVERPDGSNFTLKIRSTKLEDSAMYFCASSETRSRDEQYFGPGTRLTVT.

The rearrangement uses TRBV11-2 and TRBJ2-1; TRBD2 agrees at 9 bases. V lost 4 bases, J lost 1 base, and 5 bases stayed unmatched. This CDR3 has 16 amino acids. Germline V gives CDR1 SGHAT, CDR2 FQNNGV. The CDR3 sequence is CASSSRTSGSYNEQFF. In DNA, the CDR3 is TGTGCCAGCAGCTCTCGAACTAGCGGGTCCTACAATGAGCAGTTCTTC.

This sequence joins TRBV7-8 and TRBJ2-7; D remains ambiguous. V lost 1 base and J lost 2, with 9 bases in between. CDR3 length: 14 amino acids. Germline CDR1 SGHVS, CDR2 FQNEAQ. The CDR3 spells CASSLVSVTYEQYF. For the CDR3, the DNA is TGTGCCAGCAGCTTAGTCTCAGTTACCTACGAGCAGTACTTC. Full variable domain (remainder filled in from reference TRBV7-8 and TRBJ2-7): GAGVSQSPRYKVAKRGQDVALRCDPISGHVSLFWYQQALGQGPEFLTYFQNEAQLDKSGLPSDRFFAERPEGSVSTLKIQRTQQEDSAVYLCASSLVSVTYEQYFGPGTRLTVT.

The CDR3 DNA follows: TGTGCCAGCAGTGTGGAGGGACTCGAGCAGCCCCAGCATTTT. This gives the protein CASSVEGLEQPQHF. The chain carries TRBV2 and TRBJ1-5; possibly TRBD1 for D (5 bases). The CDR3 totals 14 residues. The germline V and J ends were trimmed by 4 bases and 7 bases, with 14 bases remaining between them. CDR1 SNHLY and CDR2 FYNNEI come from the germline V gene.

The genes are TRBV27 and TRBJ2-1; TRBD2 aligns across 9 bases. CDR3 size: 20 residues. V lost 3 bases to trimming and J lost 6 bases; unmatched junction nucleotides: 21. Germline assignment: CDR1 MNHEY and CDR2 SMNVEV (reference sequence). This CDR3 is CASSFRYRGSGSPSLNEQFF. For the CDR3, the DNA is TGTGCCAGCAGTTTTCGTTACCGGGGTAGCGGGAGCCCTAGCCTCAATGAGCAGTTCTTC.

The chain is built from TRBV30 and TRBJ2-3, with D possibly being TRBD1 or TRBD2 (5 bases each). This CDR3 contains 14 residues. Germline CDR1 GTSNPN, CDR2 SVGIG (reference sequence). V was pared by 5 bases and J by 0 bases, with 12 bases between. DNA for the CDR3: TGTGCCTGGGACCCGGGACCGAGCACAGATACGCAGTATTTT. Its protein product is CAWDPGPSTDTQYF.

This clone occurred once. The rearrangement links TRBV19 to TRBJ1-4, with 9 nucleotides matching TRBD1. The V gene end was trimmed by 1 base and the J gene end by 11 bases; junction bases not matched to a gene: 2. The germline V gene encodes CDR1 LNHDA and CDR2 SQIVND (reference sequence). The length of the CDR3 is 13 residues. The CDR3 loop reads CASSIGTGAKLFF. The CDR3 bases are TGTGCCAGTAGTATAGGGACAGGGGCGAAACTGTTTTTT.

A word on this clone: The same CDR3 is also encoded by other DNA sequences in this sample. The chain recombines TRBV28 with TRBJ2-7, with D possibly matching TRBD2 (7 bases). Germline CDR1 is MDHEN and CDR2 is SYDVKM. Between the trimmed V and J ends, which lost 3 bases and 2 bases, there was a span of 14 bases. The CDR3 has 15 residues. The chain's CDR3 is CASSLGGGGPYEQYF. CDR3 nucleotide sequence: TGTGCCAGCAGTTTGGGAGGGGGAGGCCCCTACGAGCAGTACTTC.

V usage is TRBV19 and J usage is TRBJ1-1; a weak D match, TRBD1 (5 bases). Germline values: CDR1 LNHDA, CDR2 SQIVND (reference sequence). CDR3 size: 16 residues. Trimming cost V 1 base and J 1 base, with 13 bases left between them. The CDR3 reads CASSIVAREANTEAFF. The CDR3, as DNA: TGTGCCAGTAGTATAGTTGCCAGGGAGGCGAACACTGAAGCTTTCTTT.

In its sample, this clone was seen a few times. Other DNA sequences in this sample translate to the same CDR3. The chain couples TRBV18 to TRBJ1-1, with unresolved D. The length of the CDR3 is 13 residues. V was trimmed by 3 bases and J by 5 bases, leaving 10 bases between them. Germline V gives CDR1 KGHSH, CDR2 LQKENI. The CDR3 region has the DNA TGTGCCAGCTCACCGGGTGGGTGGACTGAAGCTTTCTTT. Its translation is CASSPGGWTEAFF.

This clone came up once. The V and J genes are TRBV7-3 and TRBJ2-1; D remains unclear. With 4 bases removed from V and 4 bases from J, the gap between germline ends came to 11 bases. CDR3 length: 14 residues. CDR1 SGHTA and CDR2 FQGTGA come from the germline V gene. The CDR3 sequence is CASSSPGRYNEQFF. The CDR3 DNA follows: TGTGCCAGCAGCTCCCCCGGGCGGTACAATGAGCAGTTCTTC.

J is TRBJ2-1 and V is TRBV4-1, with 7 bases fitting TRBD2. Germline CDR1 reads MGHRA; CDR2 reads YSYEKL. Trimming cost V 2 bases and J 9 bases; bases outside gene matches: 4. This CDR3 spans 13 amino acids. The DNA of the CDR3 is TGCGCCAGCAGCCAATTTACTAGCGCTGAGCAGTTCTTC. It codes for CASSQFTSAEQFF.